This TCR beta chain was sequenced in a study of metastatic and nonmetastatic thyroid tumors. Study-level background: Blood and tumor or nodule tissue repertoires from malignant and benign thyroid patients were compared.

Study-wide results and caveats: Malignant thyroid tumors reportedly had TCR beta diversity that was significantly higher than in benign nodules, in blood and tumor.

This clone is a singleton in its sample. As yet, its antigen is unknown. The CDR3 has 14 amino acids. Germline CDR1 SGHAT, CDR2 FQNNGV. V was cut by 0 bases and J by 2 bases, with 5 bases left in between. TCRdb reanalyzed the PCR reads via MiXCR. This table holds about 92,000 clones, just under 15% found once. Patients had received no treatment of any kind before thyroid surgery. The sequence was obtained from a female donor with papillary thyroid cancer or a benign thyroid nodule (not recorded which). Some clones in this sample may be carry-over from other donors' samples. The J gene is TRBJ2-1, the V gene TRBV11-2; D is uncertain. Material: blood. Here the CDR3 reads CASSLEAPYNEQFF. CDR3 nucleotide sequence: TGTGCCAGCAGCTTAGAGGCCCCCTACAATGAGCAGTTCTTC.